This T cell receptor (beta chain) originates from a study of CD8+CD57+ T cells in acquired aplastic anemia. Genomic DNA templated the TCR beta VDJ and CDR3 profiling. TCRdb recomputed calls from the reads with MiXCR, one row per CDR3 protein. Found here are a few hundred thousand distinct CDR3 sequences, approximately 60% of them singletons; the top ten hold about 29%. J lost 6 bases, V lost 3 bases, and 7 bases had no gene match. Germline CDR1 and CDR2: DFQATT and SNEGSKA (reference sequence). This CDR3 is built from 15 residues. The V gene is TRBV20-1, the J gene TRBJ2-1, with 11 bases fitting TRBD2. Sequencing was done on a sample of sorted CD4+, CD8+, or CD8+CD57+ T cells (not recorded which) from PBMCs. The receptor's source is a human donor in good health. The CDR3 is CSAREASGRSNEQFF. For the CDR3, the DNA is TGCAGTGCTAGGGAGGCTAGCGGGAGGTCCAATGAGCAGTTCTTC.